Below, 19 T cell receptor beta chains from the same sample are listed, as sequenced in a study of blood T cell repertoires in COVID-19 (TCRdb year 2020). The library was prepared using the immunoSEQ multiplex PCR assay. In its TCRdb copy, this immuneACCESS table keeps in-frame sequences only and misses some clones. Where compared with another copy, unresolved V genes explain less than half of these, and the others have no known cause. The sample contains 250,000 to 350,000 clones, 90% of them found a single time. Approximately 7.5% of the sample is taken by the ten largest. The specimen sequenced was peripheral blood. The receptors originated from a woman aged 25 to 39 with COVID-19, enrolled during active disease.

The genes are TRBV11-2 and TRBJ1-6; 10 bases are shared with TRBD1. V lost 1 base to trimming and J lost 10 bases; unmatched junction nucleotides: 7. Germline V gene data show CDR1 as SGHAT and CDR2 as FQNNGV. This CDR3 has 16 residues. The DNA for the CDR3 is TGTGCCAGCAGCTTAGGGGGACAGGGGTTCAAATCACCCCTCCACTTT. Translated, it gives CASSLGGQGFKSPLHF.

About this clone itself: Germline is not matched at one junction end, which may reflect a read error. The chain joins TRBV7-7 to TRBJ2-3; TRBD2 matches at 9 bases. The CDR3 is 16 amino acids. Looked up from germline, CDR1 is SSHAT and CDR2 is FNYEAQ (reference sequence). CDR3 residues: CASSLGTSRHTDTQYF. The CDR3 DNA is TGTGCTAGCAGCTTAGGGACTAGCAGACACACAGATACGCAGTATTTT.

The chain joins TRBV30 to TRBJ1-1; D is possibly TRBD1 (6 bases). Trimming cost V 4 bases and J 7 bases, with 19 bases left between them. CDR3 length: 14 residues. The germline gives CDR1 GTSNPN, CDR2 SVGIG (reference sequence). The CDR3 bases are TGTGCCTGGACCGACGGACTCCCAGGGGTTGAAGCTTTCTTT. Amino acids: CAWTDGLPGVEAFF.

This chain connects TRBV10-3 to TRBJ2-2, with TRBD2 identical over 11 bases. V shed 10 bases, J shed 1 base, and the junction held 5 bases outside the gene matches. Looked up from germline, CDR1 is ENHRY and CDR2 is SYGVKD. This CDR3 has 15 residues. CDR3 protein: CATKTSGMNTGELFF. The CDR3 DNA reads TGTGCCACCAAGACTAGCGGGATGAACACCGGGGAGCTGTTTTTT.

This chain connects TRBV30 to TRBJ1-1; perhaps TRBD1 as D (5 bases). Trimming shortened V by 3 bases and J by 4 bases, and 6 bases separated the two germline ends. In germline, CDR1 is GTSNPN, CDR2 SVGIG (reference sequence). This CDR3 comprises 11 residues. CDR3: CAWRGLTEAFF. As DNA, the CDR3 is TGTGCCTGGAGGGGGCTCACTGAAGCTTTCTTT.

This clone is a singleton in its sample. The chain links TRBV6-5 to TRBJ1-1, with D perhaps TRBD1 (6 bases). The V and J ends lost 7 bases and 0 bases respectively, with 9 bases between them. Germline V gene data show CDR1 as MNHEY and CDR2 as SVGAGI. This CDR3 is 13 amino acids long. CDR3 sequence (DNA): TGTGCCAGCAACAGGGACATGAACACTGAAGCTTTCTTT. Protein sequence: CASNRDMNTEAFF.

The rearrangement links TRBV7-2 to TRBJ1-1, with D possibly matching TRBD1 (6 bases). Germline CDR1 is SGHTA and CDR2 is FQGNSA. This CDR3 spans 14 amino acids. Trimming took 5 bases from V and 1 from J, leaving 11 bases between them. CDR3 residues: CASSPSTGNTEAFF. CDR3 nucleotides: TGTGCCAGCAGCCCCTCGACAGGGAACACTGAAGCTTTCTTT.

The rearrangement uses TRBV10-3 and TRBJ2-1; D possibly corresponds to TRBD2 (5 bases). The CDR3 is 15 residues long. Germline V gives CDR1 ENHRY, CDR2 SYGVKD. V lost 5 bases and J 3 bases, leaving 14 bases between the germline ends. The CDR3 DNA sequence: TGTGCCATCAGTTTCTATGACGGGGTCTACAATGAGCAGTTCTTC. Translating gives CAISFYDGVYNEQFF.

The gene calls are TRBV5-4 and TRBJ1-4; TRBD1 agrees at 9 bases. With V trimmed by 5 bases and J by 3 bases, 5 bases remained unmatched. The length of the CDR3 is 15 residues. CDR1 and CDR2 from the germline V gene are SGHNT and YYREEE (reference sequence). CDR3: CASSHTGGPNEKLFF. DNA for the CDR3: TGTGCCAGCAGTCACACAGGGGGCCCTAATGAAAAACTGTTTTTT.

This chain links TRBV9 with TRBJ2-4; D perhaps matches TRBD1 (5 bases). V lost 9 bases, J lost 6 bases, and 10 bases lay in between. This CDR3 has 11 amino acids. Looked up from germline, CDR1 is SGDLS and CDR2 is YYNGEE. The CDR3, as DNA: TGTGCCAACCAAAGGGGAAACATTCAGTACTTC. Protein: CANQRGNIQYF. Variable domain in full (rest from reference TRBV9 and TRBJ2-4): DSGVTQTPKHLITATGQRVTLRCSPRSGDLSVYWYQQSLDQGLQFLIQYYNGEERAKGNILERFSAQQFPDLHSELNLSSLELGDSALYFCANQRGNIQYFGAGTRLSVL.

V and J are TRBV30 and TRBJ2-1, with 9 bases lining up with TRBD2. The germline gives CDR1 GTSNPN, CDR2 SVGIG (reference sequence). This CDR3 comprises 14 residues. V lost 2 bases to trimming and J lost 4 bases; unmatched junction nucleotides: 3. CDR3 DNA: TGTGCCTGGAGTCGCGGGAGGGGGTACAATGAGCAGTTCTTC. It translates to CAWSRGRGYNEQFF.

V gene TRBV5-5 combines with J gene TRBJ2-7; D is possibly TRBD2 (5 bases). Per germline, CDR1 SGHKS and CDR2 YYEKEE (reference sequence). Trimming took 1 base from V and 7 from J, leaving 18 bases between them. The CDR3 loop spans 15 amino acids. CDR3 sequence (DNA): TGTGCCAGCAGCTTGTTAAGCGGTAGGCTTGGGGAGCAGTACTTC. Amino acids: CASSLLSGRLGEQYF.

The sample holds one count of this clone. The chain joins TRBV6-5 to TRBJ1-6, with D possibly being TRBD1 (5 bases). This CDR3 region has 13 residues. Germline assignment: CDR1 MNHEY and CDR2 SVGAGI. With 7 bases removed from V and 9 bases from J, the gap between germline ends came to 13 bases. CDR3 nucleotide sequence: TGTGCCAGCAAGGGTCAGGGTACTTCACCCCTCCACTTT. Translating gives CASKGQGTSPLHF.

The CDR3, as DNA: TGTGCCAGCGAGGACACCGGAACTGGAAACACCATATATTTT. It translates to CASEDTGTGNTIYF. The J gene is TRBJ1-3, the V gene TRBV28, with D possibly being TRBD1 (5 bases). V gave up 8 bases and J gave up 2 bases, with 13 bases separating them. This CDR3 contains 14 residues. The germline CDR1 and CDR2 sequences are MDHEN and SYDVKM.

The genes are TRBV3-1 (or the pseudogene TRBV3-2) and TRBJ2-5; D is undetermined. V was pared by 0 bases and J by 2 bases, with 10 bases between. The CDR3 sequence is 15 residues long. Germline V gene lookup returns CDR1 LGHDT and CDR2 YNNKEL (reference sequence). The chain's CDR3 is CASSQDPTVQETQYF. For the CDR3, the DNA is TGTGCCAGCAGCCAAGACCCAACGGTTCAAGAGACCCAGTACTTC.

A single count supports this clone. CDR3 DNA sequence: TGTGCCAGTAGGCTGACAGGGCTCTCCTACAATGAGCAGTTCTTC. It is translated as CASRLTGLSYNEQFF. V and J are TRBV19 and TRBJ2-1, with 7 bases matching TRBD1. The CDR3 covers 15 residues. CDR1 is LNHDA and CDR2 is SQIVND in the germline V gene (reference sequence). With V trimmed by 6 bases and J by 0 bases, 5 bases remained unmatched.

Here the CDR3 DNA reads TGTGCCAGCAGTTATAGGGACACGGGCGGGACCCAGTACTTC. This gives the protein CASSYRDTGGTQYF. The chain uses TRBV6-6 and TRBJ2-5, with a tentative D call TRBD1 (6 bases). The CDR3 extends over 14 amino acids. CDR1 MNHNY and CDR2 SVGAGI come from the germline V gene (reference sequence). The germline V and J ends were trimmed by 3 bases and 7 bases, with 15 bases remaining between them.

A few counts support this clone. The rearrangement links TRBV28 to TRBJ2-1; tentatively, D is TRBD2 (5 bases). The CDR3 spans 14 residues. Germline V lookup: CDR1 MDHEN, CDR2 SYDVKM. V shed 3 bases and J shed 5 bases, with 11 bases lying between them. CDR3 nucleotide sequence: TGTGCCAGCAGTTTTCCGGGATGGGACAATGAGCAGTTCTTC. This codes for CASSFPGWDNEQFF.

This rearrangement joins TRBV5-4 to TRBJ2-1, with 10 bases that match TRBD2. CDR3 size: 15 residues. CDR1 is SGHNT and CDR2 is YYREEE in the germline V gene (reference sequence). Losses at the gene ends were 2 bases for V and 5 bases for J; bases not matched to a gene: 4. The CDR3 protein is CASSLNLAGDNEQFF. The CDR3 nucleotides are TGTGCCAGCAGCTTAAACCTAGCGGGGGACAATGAGCAGTTCTTC.